This T cell receptor beta chain was captured in a study of blood T cell repertoires in COVID-19. Study-wide context: COVID-19 samples from acute and convalescent phases originated in the United States, Italy and Spain. PBMCs, B-cell-depleted T cells, or T cells provided the cDNA or gDNA that made up the material.

The CDR3 contains 15 residues. Germline lookup yields CDR1 MNHEY and CDR2 SMNVEV (reference sequence). The junction had 8 bases not matched to a gene; V was cut back by 3 bases and J by 7 bases. In the original workflow: How many nucleated cells were present was estimated from reference gene primer amplification. Measured with immunoSEQ multiplex PCR; TCRdb has only the in-frame clones, and not every one. The V and J calls and clone size are taken from that table; D and trimming were inferred from the DNA. Of fewer than 100,000 clones listed, under 85% are singletons. The chain combines TRBV27 with TRBJ1-5, with 8 bases lining up with TRBD1. This receptor was taken from a man between 65 and 79 years old with acute or convalescent COVID-19. Sequenced sample: peripheral blood. The CDR3 reads CASSFTTGAEQPQHF. In nucleotides, the CDR3 is TGTGCCAGCAGTTTCACGACAGGGGCCGAGCAGCCCCAGCATTTT.